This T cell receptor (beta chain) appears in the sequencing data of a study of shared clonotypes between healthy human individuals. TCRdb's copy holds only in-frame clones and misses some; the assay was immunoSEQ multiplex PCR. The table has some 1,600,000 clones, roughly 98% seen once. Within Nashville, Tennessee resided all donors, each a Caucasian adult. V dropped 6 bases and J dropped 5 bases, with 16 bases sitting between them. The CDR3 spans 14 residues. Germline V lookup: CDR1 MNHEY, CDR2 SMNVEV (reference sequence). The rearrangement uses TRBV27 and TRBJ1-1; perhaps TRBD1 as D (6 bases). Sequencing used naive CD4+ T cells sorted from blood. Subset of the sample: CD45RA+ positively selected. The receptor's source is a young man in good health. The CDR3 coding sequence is TGTGCCAGCAGCCTCGGGCGAGGGGGAACTGAAGCTTTCTTT. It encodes CASSLGRGGTEAFF.